This entry is about one T cell receptor beta chain. These data belong to a study of blood T cells in healthy people across ages. It was with a sample-barcoded 5' primer and a J-beta primer mix that a second PCR of roughly 7 to 12 cycles was run. Each CDR3 protein is one row after TCRdb ran MiXCR on the 5' RACE reads. The table has about 680,000 distinct CDR3 sequences, around 45% seen once. The source material was blood. This receptor was taken from an older woman in good health.

The CDR3 sequence is CASSRDRDADTQYF. CDR3 DNA: TGTGCCAGCAGCCGAGACAGGGACGCAGATACGCAGTATTTT. The rearrangement joins TRBV27 to TRBJ2-3; TRBD1 matches 7 bases. CDR3 size: 14 residues. J was trimmed by 4 bases and V by 6 bases; bases with no gene match: 7. Germline values: CDR1 MNHEY, CDR2 SMNVEV (reference sequence).